This entry lists 26 T cell receptor beta chains sequenced from one sample in a study of control samples from healthy donors and cancer patients. Sequencing was performed with immunoSEQ multiplex PCR; in TCRdb, only in-frame clones are kept and a portion is missing. The data show under 150,000 clones, with about nine tenths seen just once and 6% to 9.5% held by the top ten. The sequenced sample was PBMCs. Source of these receptors: a middle-aged man with head and neck cancer.

This clone turned up a few times. J is TRBJ2-7 and V is TRBV18, with TRBD2 matching 9 bases. The CDR3 consists of 16 residues. The germline gives CDR1 KGHSH, CDR2 LQKENI. V dropped 4 bases and J dropped 2; count of bases not matched to a gene: 9. The CDR3 DNA is TGTGCCAGCTCACAAACCCCAGCGGGAGGTACCTACGAGCAGTACTTC. Translating it yields CASSQTPAGGTYEQYF.

The chain combines TRBV7-2 with TRBJ2-7; D remains ambiguous. CDR1 and CDR2 from the germline V gene are SGHTA and FQGNSA. The CDR3 length is 13 residues. Trimming stripped 5 bases from V and 0 bases from J, with 8 bases between. The CDR3 here is CASSTDLSYEQYF. The CDR3 DNA is TGTGCCAGCAGCACCGACCTCTCCTACGAGCAGTACTTC.

In its sample, this clone was seen once. The rearrangement joins TRBV24-1 to TRBJ1-3; 9 bases map to TRBD1. Trimming removed 7 bases from V and 4 bases from J; junction bases left unmatched: 4. In germline, CDR1 is KGHDR, CDR2 SFDVKD. This CDR3 has 14 residues. The CDR3 sequence is CATSGTGQGNTIYF. The DNA for the CDR3 is TGTGCCACCAGCGGGACAGGGCAGGGAAACACCATATATTTT.

This chain links TRBV24-1 with TRBJ2-3, with 10 positions matching TRBD2. V gave up 9 bases and J gave up 6 bases; unmatched junction bases: 8. Per the germline V gene, CDR1 is KGHDR and CDR2 is SFDVKD. The CDR3 is made up of 14 amino acids. The CDR3 nucleotides are TGTGCCACCGGACCGGGACTAGCGCGGGATACGCAGTATTTT. Protein product: CATGPGLARDTQYF.

The chain uses TRBV3-1 (or the pseudogene TRBV3-2) and TRBJ2-1; D unresolved. Germline assignment: CDR1 LGHDT and CDR2 YNNKEL (reference sequence). V was shortened by 0 bases and J by 6 bases, with 9 bases between the two germline ends. This CDR3 is 14 amino acids long. CDR3 sequence: CASSQDWASNEQFF. The CDR3 nucleotides are TGTGCCAGCAGCCAAGATTGGGCTAGCAATGAGCAGTTCTTC.

V gene TRBV19 combines with J gene TRBJ2-6, with D perhaps TRBD1 (5 bases). Germline loops: CDR1 LNHDA, CDR2 SQIVND (reference sequence). V shed 4 bases and J shed 1 base, with 14 bases lying between them. The CDR3 extends over 17 amino acids. The CDR3 region is CASSTPIRGSGANVLTF. The DNA of the CDR3 is TGTGCCAGTAGTACCCCCATTAGGGGATCTGGGGCCAACGTCCTGACTTTC.

The chain carries TRBV6-5 and TRBJ2-7; weak D call: TRBD1 (5 bases). The CDR3 contains 13 residues. The V end was cut by 2 bases, the J end by 3 bases, with 8 bases between. Germline CDR1 and CDR2: MNHEY and SVGAGI. This CDR3 is CASSYVQGYEQYF. Here the CDR3 DNA reads TGTGCCAGCAGTTACGTCCAGGGCTACGAGCAGTACTTC.

The rearrangement joins TRBV25-1 to TRBJ2-1; D perhaps matches TRBD1 (6 bases). V shed 6 bases and J shed 2 bases, with 17 bases lying between them. The germline V gene encodes CDR1 MGHDK and CDR2 SYGVNS. The CDR3 loop spans 16 amino acids. DNA of the CDR3: TGTGCCAGCAGCCCCAGGGGACCGCGCCCCTACAATGAGCAGTTCTTC. The encoded protein is CASSPRGPRPYNEQFF.

The rearrangement joins TRBV15 to TRBJ1-5, with D perhaps TRBD1 (5 bases). The CDR3 spans 17 residues. Trimming removed 3 bases from V and 2 bases from J, with 17 bases in between. Germline CDR1 is LNHNV and CDR2 is YYDKDF (reference sequence). The CDR3 loop is CATSRASVGEGNQPQHF. As DNA, the CDR3 is TGTGCCACCAGCAGGGCCTCAGTGGGGGAGGGCAATCAGCCCCAGCATTTT. Supplemented by reference TRBV15 and TRBJ1-5, the full variable domain reads DAMVIQNPRYQVTQFGKPVTLSCSQTLNHNVMYWYQQKSSQAPKLLFHYYDKDFNNEADTPDNFQSRRPNTSFCFLDIRSPGLGDTAMYLCATSRASVGEGNQPQHFGDGTRLSIL.

This clone appeared once. The CDR3 DNA sequence: TGTGCCAGCAGCCCCCTAATGGCAGATACGCAGTATTTT. It is translated as CASSPLMADTQYF. V usage is TRBV27 and J usage is TRBJ2-3, with no clear D. Germline CDR1 and CDR2: MNHEY and SMNVEV (reference sequence). V lost 6 bases and J 4 bases, leaving 11 bases between the germline ends. The CDR3 is made up of 13 amino acids.

The chain uses TRBV6-5 and TRBJ1-2, with 7 bases matching TRBD1. Germline CDR1 MNHEY, CDR2 SVGAGI. V was pared by 4 bases and J by 5 bases, with 10 bases of the junction left unmatched. CDR3 size: 15 residues. CDR3 sequence reads: CASSSMALRGYGYTF. The CDR3 coding sequence is TGTGCCAGCAGTTCGATGGCTCTCAGGGGGTATGGCTACACCTTC.

V gene TRBV3-1 (or the pseudogene TRBV3-2) combines with J gene TRBJ1-2; no firm D call. The CDR3 sequence is 14 residues long. Germline V lookup: CDR1 LGHDT, CDR2 YNNKEL (reference sequence). With 4 bases removed from V and 4 bases from J, the gap between germline ends came to 13 bases. In nucleotides, the CDR3 is TGTGCCAGCAGCCCCGTAGGCGGATCCTATGGCTACACCTTC. It translates to CASSPVGGSYGYTF.

V is TRBV2 and J is TRBJ2-7, with TRBD1 identical over 7 bases. The germline V gene encodes CDR1 SNHLY and CDR2 FYNNEI. The CDR3 totals 13 residues. V lost 6 bases and J lost 2; bases outside the gene matches: 4. CDR3 loop: CASRGTETYEQYF. In DNA form, the CDR3 reads TGTGCCAGCAGAGGGACAGAAACCTACGAGCAGTACTTC.

The V and J genes are TRBV30 and TRBJ2-5; the match to TRBD2 covers 7 bases. Losses at the gene ends were 8 bases for V and 5 bases for J; bases not matched to a gene: 8. From germline, CDR1 is GTSNPN and CDR2 SVGIG (reference sequence). The CDR3 has 12 amino acids. The CDR3, as DNA: TGTGCCGTGGACGTCGGGGGGGAGACCCAGTACTTC. Its protein is CAVDVGGETQYF.

The chain uses TRBV5-6 and TRBJ2-2; 8 bases fit TRBD1. J lost 5 bases, V lost 4 bases, and 4 bases had no gene match. Germline V CDR1 and CDR2: SGHDT, YYEEEE. The length of the CDR3 is 14 residues. CDR3 nucleotides: TGTGCCAGCAGCACTAGGACAGGGACCGGGGAGCTGTTTTTT. Its protein is CASSTRTGTGELFF.

The chain employs TRBV5-1 and TRBJ2-7; 9 bases map to TRBD1. J gave up 3 bases and V 6 bases, and 28 bases lay outside the gene matches. Germline V gives CDR1 SGHRS, CDR2 YFSETQ. The CDR3 contains 21 residues. CDR3 loop: CASNVRPFSRDRAMRNYEQYF. The DNA of the CDR3 is TGCGCCAGCAACGTACGACCGTTCTCCCGGGACAGGGCGATGAGAAACTACGAGCAGTACTTC.

V gene TRBV6-2 or TRBV6-3 combines with J gene TRBJ2-3; tentative D call: TRBD2 (6 bases). The CDR3 covers 14 residues. V lost 6 bases and J 9 bases, leaving 19 bases between the germline ends. Germline lookup yields CDR1 MNHEY and CDR2 SVGEGT. The CDR3 region is CASSLGIGTSTQYF. CDR3 in DNA: TGTGCCAGCAGCCTTGGGATCGGGACTTCCACGCAGTATTTT.

This chain uses TRBV2 with TRBJ2-3; no reliable D call. This CDR3 region has 12 residues. Deletions cut 6 bases from V and 4 bases from J, with 8 bases between. Germline V lookup: CDR1 SNHLY, CDR2 FYNNEI. The CDR3 DNA follows: TGTGCCAGCAGCCGAGTCCCAGATACGCAGTATTTT. This gives the protein CASSRVPDTQYF.

The V and J genes are TRBV9 and TRBJ2-1; 7 nucleotides align to TRBD2. The CDR3 length is 18 residues. Germline CDR1 is SGDLS and CDR2 is YYNGEE. Unmatched junction bases numbered 9, after V lost 0 bases and J lost 0 bases. In DNA form, the CDR3 reads TGTGCCAGCAGCGTAGCTTCCCAGACTAGCTTCTCCTACAATGAGCAGTTCTTC. It specifies CASSVASQTSFSYNEQFF.

The rearrangement links TRBV5-1 to TRBJ2-2, with 8 bases matching TRBD2. The CDR3 contains 15 residues. Germline V CDR1 and CDR2: SGHRS, YFSETQ. The V and J ends lost 4 bases and 5 bases, in that order; junction bases with no gene match: 7. CDR3 protein: CASSPAGGPTGELFF. Written as DNA, the CDR3 is TGCGCCAGCAGCCCTGCGGGGGGTCCGACCGGGGAGCTGTTTTTT. The full variable domain, completed using reference TRBV5-1 and TRBJ2-2, is KAGVTQTPRYLIKTRGQQVTLSCSPISGHRSVSWYQQTPGQGLQFLFEYFSETQRNKGNFPGRFSGRQFSNSRSEMNVSTLELGDSALYLCASSPAGGPTGELFFGEGSRLTVL.

This chain connects TRBV13 to TRBJ2-1; TRBD1 might be the D (6 bases). V lost 1 base, J lost 3 bases, and 10 bases lay in between. Germline assignment: CDR1 PRHDT and CDR2 FYEKMQ (reference sequence). The CDR3 is 15 residues long. The CDR3 spells CASSLAAGVYNEQFF. The CDR3 DNA reads TGTGCCAGCAGCTTAGCAGCAGGGGTCTACAATGAGCAGTTCTTC.

This rearrangement joins TRBV5-6 to TRBJ1-2, with 7 nucleotides matching TRBD1. This CDR3 has 13 amino acids. Trimming took 4 bases from V and 7 from J; bases not matched to a gene: 7. Per the germline V gene, CDR1 is SGHDT and CDR2 is YYEEEE. The CDR3 DNA sequence: TGTGCCAGCAGCCTAGACAGGGCGGGTGGCTACACCTTC. Protein product: CASSLDRAGGYTF.

This chain joins TRBV6-1 and TRBJ1-1, with D unclear. CDR1 is MNHNS and CDR2 is SASEGT in the germline V gene. The V gene lost 0 bases and the J gene lost 5 bases, with 4 bases spanning the gap. The CDR3 has 12 residues. In DNA, the CDR3 is TGTGCCAGCAGTGAAGCGCTGACTGAAGCTTTCTTT. Protein product: CASSEALTEAFF.

This sequence joins TRBV28 and TRBJ1-1, with D unclear. With 2 bases removed from V and 3 bases from J, the gap between germline ends came to 7 bases. Germline-derived CDR1 and CDR2 are MDHEN and SYDVKM. The CDR3 covers 13 residues. CDR3 sequence (DNA): TGTGCCAGCAGTTTAATGGCCTACACTGAAGCTTTCTTT. This encodes CASSLMAYTEAFF.

The chain carries TRBV5-1 and TRBJ1-6; a possible D gene is TRBD1 (6 bases). Germline values: CDR1 SGHRS, CDR2 YFSETQ. V was trimmed by 5 bases and J by 4 bases, leaving 19 bases between them. The CDR3 has 17 amino acids. In DNA, the CDR3 is TGCGCCAGCAGTCCCAATTCCGGGACACTGTATAATTCACCCCTCCACTTT. Protein product: CASSPNSGTLYNSPLHF.

The chain couples TRBV6-5 to TRBJ2-7, with D perhaps TRBD1 (6 bases). V dropped 6 bases and J dropped 5 bases, with 20 bases sitting between them. The germline gives CDR1 MNHEY, CDR2 SVGAGI. This CDR3 spans 15 amino acids. The CDR3 DNA sequence: TGTGCCAGCAGCTTTAGACCGGGACGACAGGACGAGCAGTACTTC. Protein product: CASSFRPGRQDEQYF.